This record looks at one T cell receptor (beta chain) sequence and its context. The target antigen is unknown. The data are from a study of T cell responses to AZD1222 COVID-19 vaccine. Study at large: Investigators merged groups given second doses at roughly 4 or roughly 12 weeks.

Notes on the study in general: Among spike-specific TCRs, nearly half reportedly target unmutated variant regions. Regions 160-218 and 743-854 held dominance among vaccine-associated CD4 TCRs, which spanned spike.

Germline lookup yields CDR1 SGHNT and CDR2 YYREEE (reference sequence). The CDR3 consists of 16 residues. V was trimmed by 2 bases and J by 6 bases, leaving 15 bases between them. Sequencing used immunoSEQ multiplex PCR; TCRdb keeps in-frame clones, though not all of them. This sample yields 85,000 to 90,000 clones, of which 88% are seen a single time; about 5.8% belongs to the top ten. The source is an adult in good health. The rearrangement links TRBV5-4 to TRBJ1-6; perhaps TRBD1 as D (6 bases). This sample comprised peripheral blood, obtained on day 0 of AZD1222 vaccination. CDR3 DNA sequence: TGTGCCAGCAGCTTACCCAACAGGGAGGGTAATTCACCCCTCCACTTT. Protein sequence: CASSLPNREGNSPLHF.